This TCR beta chain comes out of a study of blood T cell repertoires in COVID-19 (dated by TCRdb to about 2020). For context, the study as a whole: The collaborator samples originated in the United States, Italy and Spain and spanned the acute and convalescent phases of COVID-19. The repertoires were released in a freely available public database meant as a resource for research on the immune response to SARS-CoV-2. The samples were drawn from two sources: the first 160 participants of the ongoing ImmuneRACE study, and approximately 1,300 subjects contributed by 6 global collaborators. The prospective study material was composed of cDNA or gDNA derived from T cells, B-cell-depleted T cells, or PBMCs. A de-identified subject ID, COVID-19 status, age in years and sex were almost always included in the sample metadata. Deeply sampled blood TCRbeta repertoires from subjects exposed to, actively infected with, or recovered from COVID-19 were included in the dataset. HLA class I and class II types, where available, came from metadata supplied by the sample provider rather than from assay-based typing.

With regard to this clone: The antigen it binds to is not known. The record has no base qualities; no much larger clone is one base away.

The immunoSEQ Assay, a bias-controlled multiplex PCR, was used to amplify TCRbeta CDR3 regions from genomic DNA. The paper's processing steps were these. Within the assay, amplification of reference gene primers was used to estimate how many nucleated cells each sample contained. To quantify the absolute abundance of each unique TCRbeta CDR3 rearrangement, sequence reads were collapsed and filtered. For each sample, productive Simpson clonality was calculated as the square root of Simpson's diversity index over productive rearrangements. The source is immuneACCESS, and TCRdb retained only in-frame sequences with V and J called. Part of the clones is not carried over; for the studies checked, unresolved V genes explain less than half of this, and the remainder is unexplained. V and J calls and clone size come straight from that table; D and trimming were deduced from the DNA. Counted in this sample were approximately 380,000 clones; around 85% of them appeared once. 3% to 4.5% of the sample is held by the ten biggest clonotypes.

General findings and caveats noted by the study authors: The quantity of clinical and demographic metadata differed by source and by participant and was supplied without curation.

Whole blood was collected in K2EDTA tubes by collaborating institutions according to the institutions' own protocols. For TCRbeta analysis, collaborator samples were shipped as frozen whole blood, as isolated PBMCs, or as DNA extracted from either sample type. V is cut by 6 bases and J by 3 bases, and the space between the germline ends is 9 bases. According to the germline V gene, CDR1 reads MDHEN and CDR2 reads SYDVKM. Including cysteine and phenylalanine, the CDR3 has 12 amino acids. The entry retains the CDR3 DNA only, 36 bases that are in frame from base 1. Sample: peripheral blood. This receptor was taken from a woman in her late teens or twenties with acute or convalescent COVID-19. The rearrangement combines TRBV28 with TRBJ2-7; the D gene is unclear. The DNA sequence reads TGTGCCAGCAGCCCCACTAACTACGAGCAGTACTTC. It translates as CASSPTNYEQYF.